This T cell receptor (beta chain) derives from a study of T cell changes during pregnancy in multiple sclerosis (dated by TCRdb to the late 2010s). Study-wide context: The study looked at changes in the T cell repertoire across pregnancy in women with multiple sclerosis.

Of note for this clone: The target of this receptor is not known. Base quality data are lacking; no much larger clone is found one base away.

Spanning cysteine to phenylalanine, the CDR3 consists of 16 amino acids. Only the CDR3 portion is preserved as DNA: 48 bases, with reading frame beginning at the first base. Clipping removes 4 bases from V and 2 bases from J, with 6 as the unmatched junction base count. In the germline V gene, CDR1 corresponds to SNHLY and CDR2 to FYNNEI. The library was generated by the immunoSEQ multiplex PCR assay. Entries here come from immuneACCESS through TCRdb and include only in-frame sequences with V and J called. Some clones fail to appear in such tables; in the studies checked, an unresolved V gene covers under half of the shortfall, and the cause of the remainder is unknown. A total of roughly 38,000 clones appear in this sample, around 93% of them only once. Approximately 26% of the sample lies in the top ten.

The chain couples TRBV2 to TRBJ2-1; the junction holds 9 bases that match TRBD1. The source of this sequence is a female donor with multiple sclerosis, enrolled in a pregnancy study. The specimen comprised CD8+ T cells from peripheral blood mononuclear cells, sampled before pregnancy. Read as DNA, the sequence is TGTGCCAGCAGTGGGTGGACAGGGGAGACCTACAATGAGCAGTTCTTC. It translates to CASSGWTGETYNEQFF.